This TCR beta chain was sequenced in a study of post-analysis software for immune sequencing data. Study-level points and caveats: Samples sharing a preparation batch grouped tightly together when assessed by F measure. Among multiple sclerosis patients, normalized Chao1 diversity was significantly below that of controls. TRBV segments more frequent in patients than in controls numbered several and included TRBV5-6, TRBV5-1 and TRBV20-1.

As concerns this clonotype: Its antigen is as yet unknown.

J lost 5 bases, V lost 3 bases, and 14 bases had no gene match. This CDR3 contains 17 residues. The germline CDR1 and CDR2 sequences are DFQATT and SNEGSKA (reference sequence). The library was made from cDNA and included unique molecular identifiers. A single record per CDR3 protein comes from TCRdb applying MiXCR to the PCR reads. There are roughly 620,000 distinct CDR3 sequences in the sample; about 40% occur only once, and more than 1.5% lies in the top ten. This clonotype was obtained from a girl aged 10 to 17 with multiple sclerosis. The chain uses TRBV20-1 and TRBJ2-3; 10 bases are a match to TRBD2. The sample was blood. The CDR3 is CSARIVRLAGEEDTQYF. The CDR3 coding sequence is TGCAGTGCTAGGATTGTTCGGCTAGCGGGGGAGGAAGATACGCAGTATTTT.